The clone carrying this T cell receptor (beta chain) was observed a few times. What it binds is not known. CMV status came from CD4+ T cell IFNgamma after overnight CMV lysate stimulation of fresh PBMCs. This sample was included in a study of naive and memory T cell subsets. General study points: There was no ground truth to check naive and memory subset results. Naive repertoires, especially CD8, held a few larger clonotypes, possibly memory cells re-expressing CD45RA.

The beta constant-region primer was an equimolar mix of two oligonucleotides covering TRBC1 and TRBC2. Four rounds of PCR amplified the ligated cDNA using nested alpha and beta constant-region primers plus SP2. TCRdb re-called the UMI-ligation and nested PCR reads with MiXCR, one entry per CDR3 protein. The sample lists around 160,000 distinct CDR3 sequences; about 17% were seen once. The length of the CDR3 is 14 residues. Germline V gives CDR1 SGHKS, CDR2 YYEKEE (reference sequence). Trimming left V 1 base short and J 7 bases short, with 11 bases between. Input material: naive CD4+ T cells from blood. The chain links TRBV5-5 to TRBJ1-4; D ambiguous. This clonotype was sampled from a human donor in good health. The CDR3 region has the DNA TGTGCCAGCAGCTTGATCAGAAGGAGTGAAAAACTGTTTTTT. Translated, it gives CASSLIRRSEKLFF. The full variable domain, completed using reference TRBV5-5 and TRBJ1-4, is DAGVTQSPTHLIKTRGQQVTLRCSPISGHKSVSWYQQVLGQGPQFIFQYYEKEERGRGNFPDRFSARQFPNYSSELNVNALLLGDSALYLCASSLIRRSEKLFFGSGTQLSVL.